The 11 T cell receptor beta chains given below trace back to one sample, sequenced in a study of regulatory T cells in long-lasting Graves disease. The authors built TCR beta libraries using iRepertoire HTBI primers and Arm-PCR of CDR3 regions. MiXCR, run by TCRdb on the multiplex PCR reads, gives a single entry per CDR3 protein. This table has 510,000 or so distinct CDR3 sequences, around 12% appearing once. Time point meaning: newly diagnosed GD, antithyroid drugs for less than 3 months. The TCR library was made from RNA that had been extracted from PBMCs in TRIzol. The data were also submitted as part of a second study, on T cells in Graves' hyperthyroidism and ophthalmopathy.

Here the sequenced sample was peripheral blood mononuclear cells (PBMCs), taken at new diagnosis, from a patient treated with antithyroid drugs. These receptors originate from a woman aged 30 to 39 with Graves disease.

Worth noting for this clonotype: A single base separates this from a much larger clone, so it may be a read error. V gene TRBV5-5 combines with J gene TRBJ2-1, with D perhaps matching TRBD1 (6 bases). The CDR3 length is 17 residues. Germline CDR1 is SGHKS and CDR2 is YYEKEE (reference sequence). This CDR3 reads CASSFETGGFSYSEQFF. CDR3 coding DNA: TGTGCCAGCAGCTTCGAGACAGGTGGATTCTCCTACAGTGAGCAGTTCTTC.

This clonotype was observed many times. The chain employs TRBV20-1 and TRBJ2-7; no definite D call. Trimming left V 0 bases short and J 3 bases short, with 15 bases between. CDR3 length: 15 amino acids. Germline lookup yields CDR1 DFQATT and CDR2 SNEGSKA (reference sequence). CDR3 sequence: CSARDHTADFYEQYF. CDR3 bases: TGCAGTGCTAGAGATCACACGGCAGATTTCTACGAGCAGTACTTC.

There are many counts of this clonotype. This chain connects TRBV12-3 or TRBV12-4 to TRBJ2-7, with 9 bases lining up with TRBD1. The V gene end was trimmed by 4 bases and the J gene end by 2 bases; junction bases not matched to a gene: 6. This CDR3 region has 15 residues. The CDR3, as DNA: TGTGCCAGCAGTTCGCCGGGACAGGGCCCCTACGAGCAGTACTTC. It is translated as CASSSPGQGPYEQYF.

CDR3 sequence: CASSRTTSGGSEQYF. The CDR3 DNA reads TGTGCCAGTAGTAGAACGACTAGCGGGGGAAGCGAGCAGTACTTC. The chain couples TRBV19 to TRBJ2-7, with 12 bases fitting TRBD2. This CDR3 is built from 15 residues. The germline V gene encodes CDR1 LNHDA and CDR2 SQIVND (reference sequence). With 4 bases clipped from V and 6 bases from J, the junction kept 7 bases outside the gene matches.

This clonotype was detected many times. The chain employs TRBV19 and TRBJ2-1; TRBD2 agrees at 9 bases. V was clipped by 4 bases and J by 9 bases; unmatched bases: 7. The V gene's germline CDR1 is LNHDA and CDR2 SQIVND (reference sequence). CDR3 length: 14 residues. The CDR3 DNA sequence: TGTGCCAGTAGTAAATTAGCGGGAGAATTTGAGCAGTTCTTC. It translates to CASSKLAGEFEQFF.

At least ten counts were recorded for this clonotype. This chain uses TRBV5-1 with TRBJ2-7, with D maybe TRBD1 (5 bases). Germline CDR1 reads SGHRS; CDR2 reads YFSETQ. The V end lost 0 bases, the J end lost 2 bases, and 12 bases lay between the germline ends. This CDR3 contains 15 residues. This CDR3 reads CASSLDWGTAYEQYF. CDR3 in DNA: TGCGCCAGCAGCTTGGATTGGGGCACAGCCTACGAGCAGTACTTC.

This clonotype showed up many times. The rearrangement links TRBV7-2 to TRBJ1-2; TRBD1 matches 7 bases. V shed 3 bases and J 0 bases; nucleotides not matched to a gene: 1. The CDR3 is made up of 14 amino acids. Germline loops: CDR1 SGHTA, CDR2 FQGNSA. The CDR3: CASSFGTANYGYTF. CDR3 coding DNA: TGTGCCAGCAGCTTTGGGACAGCTAACTATGGCTACACCTTC.

Notes on this clonotype: Possible read error: a much larger clone is one base away. The rearrangement links TRBV7-9 to TRBJ1-1, with D possibly being TRBD1 (5 bases). The length of the CDR3 is 15 residues. Deletions cut 3 bases from V and 1 base from J, with 12 bases between. Per germline, CDR1 SEHNR and CDR2 FQNEAQ (reference sequence). The CDR3 sequence is CASSLPRESNTEAFF. The CDR3 DNA reads as TGTGCCAGCAGCTTGCCCAGGGAATCGAACACTGAAGCTTTCTTT.

Notes on this clonotype: A far bigger clonotype differs at one base, so this is likely a read error. The rearrangement uses TRBV11-2 and TRBJ2-1, with 7 bases lining up with TRBD1. Germline V gene data show CDR1 as SGHAT and CDR2 as FQNNGV. J was trimmed by 10 bases and V by 0 bases; bases with no gene match: 6. This CDR3 is built from 14 residues. CDR3 loop: CASSLEWDSYEQFF. CDR3 bases: TGTGCCAGCAGCTTAGAATGGGACAGCTACGAGCAGTTCTTC. The variable domain in full, completed from reference TRBV11-2 and TRBJ2-1, reads EAGVAQSPRYKIIEKRQSVAFWCNPISGHATLYWYQQILGQGPKLLIQFQNNGVVDDSQLPKDRFSAERLKGVDSTLKIQPAKLEDSAVYLCASSLEWDSYEQFFGPGTRLTVL.

This clonotype was counted ten times or more. The chain couples TRBV5-1 to TRBJ1-5; the D is unclear. CDR3 length: 16 amino acids. Per germline, CDR1 SGHRS and CDR2 YFSETQ. The germline V and J ends were trimmed by 0 bases and 3 bases, with 13 bases remaining between them. The chain's CDR3 is CASSLGPQTDNQPQHF. CDR3 nucleotides: TGCGCCAGCAGCTTGGGGCCCCAAACGGACAATCAGCCCCAGCATTTT.

There are a few counts of this clonotype. The rearrangement links TRBV5-1 to TRBJ2-7, with D uncertain. This CDR3 is built from 14 residues. Deletions cut 0 bases from V and 1 base from J, with 8 bases between. In germline, CDR1 is SGHRS, CDR2 YFSETQ. CDR3 in amino acids: CASSLAILSYEQYF. The DNA for the CDR3 is TGCGCCAGCAGCTTGGCTATACTATCCTACGAGCAGTACTTC.